The 14 T cell receptor beta chains below were found in one sample sequenced in a study of T cells in Graves' hyperthyroidism and ophthalmopathy. Researchers took RNA transcripts and amplified the TCR beta CDR3 regions from them. The HTBI primer set was used in a first-round RT-PCR of the TCR CDR3. MiXCR was run by TCRdb on the multiplex PCR reads, yielding one entry per CDR3 protein. The table has 550,000 to 700,000 distinct CDR3 sequences, about 15% seen once; the top ten hold around 4.5%. Sequenced material: blood. These receptors were obtained from a woman in her thirties or forties with Graves' ophthalmopathy.

This clonotype was recorded many times. The V gene is TRBV27, the J gene TRBJ1-2, with TRBD1 identical over 8 bases. Germline-derived CDR1 and CDR2 are MNHEY and SMNVEV (reference sequence). This CDR3 contains 15 residues. The V and J ends lost 5 bases and 8 bases, in that order; junction bases with no gene match: 13. The CDR3 region is CASSLMGQVIGGYTF. In DNA, the CDR3 is TGTGCCAGCAGTCTAATGGGACAGGTTATCGGGGGCTACACCTTC.

This clonotype was found many times. The V call is TRBV6-5, the J call TRBJ1-1; 8 bases match TRBD1. CDR3 length: 17 residues. V dropped 2 bases and J dropped 0; count of bases not matched to a gene: 8. Germline values: CDR1 MNHEY, CDR2 SVGAGI. CDR3 bases: TGTGCCAGCAGTTACCCCCCCGGGACAGGTTTGAACACTGAAGCTTTCTTT. Translation gives CASSYPPGTGLNTEAFF.

This clonotype was recorded at least ten times. The CDR3 reads CATYRGADYEQYF. In nucleotides, the CDR3 is TGTGCCACATACAGGGGAGCAGACTACGAGCAGTACTTC. The genes are TRBV2 and TRBJ2-7; 7 bases map to TRBD1. Germline trimming cut 10 bases from V and 3 bases from J; bases unmatched to any gene: 9. The germline V gene has CDR1 SNHLY and CDR2 FYNNEI. The CDR3 has 13 amino acids.

This clonotype was counted a few times. The J gene is TRBJ2-7, the V gene TRBV7-8, with D possibly being TRBD1 or TRBD2 (5 bases each). V was pared by 1 base and J by 7 bases, with 17 bases between. CDR1 is SGHVS, CDR2 FQNEAQ, per germline. The CDR3 is 15 amino acids. The CDR3 loop is CASSLGGSQGWEQYF. CDR3 bases: TGTGCCAGCAGCTTAGGGGGGAGCCAGGGTTGGGAGCAGTACTTC.

This clonotype appeared a few times. The chain combines TRBV2 with TRBJ1-1; D is unresolved. Germline CDR1 SNHLY, CDR2 FYNNEI. The V end lost 6 bases, the J end lost 0 bases, and 5 bases lay between the germline ends. The length of the CDR3 is 12 residues. The CDR3 DNA follows: TGTGCCAGCAGGCTAATGAACACTGAAGCTTTCTTT. Protein sequence: CASRLMNTEAFF.

The rearrangement joins TRBV2 to TRBJ1-5, with D possibly being TRBD1 (5 bases). Germline V gives CDR1 SNHLY, CDR2 FYNNEI. There are 15 residues in the CDR3. The V gene lost 7 bases and the J gene lost 3 bases, with 16 bases spanning the gap. The DNA for the CDR3 is TGTGCCAGCAATGATGGGGCAGCGACCAATCAGCCCCAGCATTTT. Its protein product is CASNDGAATNQPQHF.

This chain connects TRBV4-1 to TRBJ2-5; D is unclear. Deletions cut 1 base from V and 3 bases from J, with 12 bases between. Germline lookup yields CDR1 MGHRA and CDR2 YSYEKL. The CDR3 runs 15 residues. The CDR3 DNA reads as TGCGCCAGCAGCCAAGCAGCAGGCTTAGAAGAGACCCAGTACTTC. As protein: CASSQAAGLEETQYF.

This clonotype was seen at least ten times. This chain joins TRBV12-3 or TRBV12-4 and TRBJ2-5; 9 positions agree with TRBD2. J gave up 4 bases and V 8 bases, and 8 bases lay outside the gene matches. This CDR3 has 14 amino acids. CDR3 DNA: TGTGCCAGCGGAATAGCGGGAGAAGTAGAGACCCAGTACTTC. Residues: CASGIAGEVETQYF.

This clonotype has at least ten counts. The V gene is TRBV7-8, the J gene TRBJ2-5; tentative D call: TRBD2 (7 bases). The V and J ends lost 6 bases and 3 bases respectively, with 14 bases between them. In germline, CDR1 is SGHVS, CDR2 FQNEAQ. This CDR3 region has 14 residues. The CDR3 is CASRDLGGEETQYF. The CDR3 DNA reads TGTGCCAGCAGGGATCTAGGGGGGGAAGAGACCCAGTACTTC.

This clonotype was seen many times. This chain connects TRBV11-2 to TRBJ2-7, with D possibly TRBD2 on 6 matching bases. V shed 1 base and J shed 1 base, with 11 bases lying between them. Germline CDR1 SGHAT, CDR2 FQNNGV. This CDR3 has 15 amino acids. The CDR3 here is CASSLGGGRSYEQYF. CDR3 in DNA: TGTGCCAGCAGCTTAGGTGGAGGGAGATCCTACGAGCAGTACTTC.

Many counts were recorded for this clonotype. The rearrangement joins TRBV7-3 to TRBJ2-7; 11 nucleotides align to TRBD1. Germline lookup yields CDR1 SGHTA and CDR2 FQGTGA. The V gene end was trimmed by 5 bases and the J gene end by 7 bases; junction bases not matched to a gene: 4. The CDR3 consists of 13 residues. The CDR3 is CASSSGTGGEQYF. In DNA form, the CDR3 reads TGTGCCAGCAGCAGCGGGACAGGGGGAGAGCAGTACTTC. The full variable domain, its missing parts supplied by reference TRBV7-3 and TRBJ2-7, is GAGVSQTPSNKVTEKGKYVELRCDPISGHTALYWYRQSLGQGPEFLIYFQGTGAADDSGLPNDRFFAVRPEGSVSTLKIQRTERGDSAVYLCASSSGTGGEQYFGPGTRLTVT.

This rearrangement joins TRBV30 to TRBJ1-3; D is unclear. Germline assignment: CDR1 GTSNPN and CDR2 SVGIG (reference sequence). With 5 bases removed from V and 0 bases from J, the gap between germline ends came to 8 bases. This CDR3 spans 13 amino acids. CDR3 nucleotides: TGTGCCTGGGGTCGTTTCTCTGGAAACACCATATATTTT. As protein: CAWGRFSGNTIYF.

This clonotype was seen repeatedly, ten times or more. The genes are TRBV28 and TRBJ2-7; 7 bases are a match to TRBD2. CDR3 size: 12 residues. Germline CDR1 MDHEN, CDR2 SYDVKM. Germline trimming cut 10 bases from V and 2 bases from J; bases unmatched to any gene: 5. The CDR3 DNA is TGTGCCACCTCGAGCGGGACCTACGAGCAGTACTTC. The encoded protein is CATSSGTYEQYF.

The chain links TRBV30 to TRBJ2-2, with TRBD1 matching over 7 bases. Germline CDR1 reads GTSNPN; CDR2 reads SVGIG (reference sequence). The CDR3 spans 15 residues. V shed 5 bases, J shed 2 bases, and the junction held 8 bases outside the gene matches. Written as DNA, the CDR3 is TGTGCCTGGGAGCCGGGACAGACCAACACCGGGGAGCTGTTTTTT. This codes for CAWEPGQTNTGELFF.